This is a list of T cell receptor beta chains from one sample in a study of CD8 T cells in ankylosing spondylitis. A single record per CDR3 protein comes from TCRdb applying MiXCR to the 5' RACE reads. Found here are 30,000 to 45,000 distinct CDR3 sequences, 16% of them singletons; the top ten hold 35% to 50%. The sample comprised blood. All receptors derive from a male donor with ankylosing spondylitis or in good health (not recorded which). Each CDR3 is given with its conserved first and last residue. A D gene is named only where the DNA matches it firmly. Size is omitted from some rows. Given values are once, few, many or a class for expanded clones.

d_call j_call clone_size v_call cdr3_aa cdr3_nt
NA TRBJ2-2 NA TRBV4-3 CASSQGLANTGELFF TGCGCCAGCAGCCAAGGTCTGGCGAACACCGGGGAGCTGTTTTTT
NA TRBJ1-4 NA TRBV5-1 CASSQRGHGEKLFF TGCGCCAGCAGCCAACGGGGACACGGTGAAAAACTGTTTTTT
NA TRBJ2-3 few TRBV4-1 CASSQVVDTQYF TGCGCCAGCAGCCAAGTCGTAGATACGCAGTATTTT
NA TRBJ2-3 NA TRBV28 CASSLQVTDTQYF TGTGCCAGCAGTTTACAGGTCACAGATACGCAGTATTTT
NA TRBJ1-1 NA TRBV29-1 CSVVQGPTEAFF TGCAGCGTTGTGCAGGGCCCCACTGAAGCTTTCTTT
TRBD1 TRBJ2-2 NA TRBV7-6 CASSLGQRTGELFF TGTGCCAGCAGCCTGGGACAGCGCACCGGGGAGCTGTTTTTT
NA TRBJ1-1 NA TRBV12-3/TRBV12-4 CASSLDRANTEAFF TGTGCCAGCAGTTTAGACAGGGCGAACACTGAAGCTTTCTTT
NA TRBJ1-5 NA TRBV7-2 CASSLAGHSNQPQHF TGTGCCAGCAGCTTAGCGGGGCATAGCAATCAGCCCCAGCATTTT
TRBD1 TRBJ1-4 few TRBV5-1 CASSSTNRGANEKLFF TGCGCCAGCAGCTCAACAAACAGGGGGGCTAATGAAAAACTGTTTTTT
NA TRBJ2-7 few TRBV10-3 CAISTGPTRYEQYF TGTGCCATCAGTACCGGGCCGACTCGCTACGAGCAGTACTTC
NA TRBJ2-1 NA TRBV7-2 CASSHEQFF TGTGCCAGCAGCCACGAGCAGTTCTTC
TRBD1 TRBJ2-1 NA TRBV5-1 CASSYTDRGQYNEQFF TGCGCCAGCAGCTACACGGACAGGGGGCAGTACAATGAGCAGTTCTTC
NA TRBJ1-1 NA TRBV5-1 CASSFQMNTEAFF TGCGCCAGCAGCTTCCAGATGAACACTGAAGCTTTCTTT
NA TRBJ1-5 many TRBV10-2 CASSESGVGQPQHF TGCGCCAGCAGTGAGTCGGGAGTAGGGCAGCCCCAGCATTTT
TRBD2 TRBJ2-3 many TRBV28 CASSSVAGSTDTQYF TGTGCCAGCAGTTCAGTAGCGGGAAGCACAGATACGCAGTATTTT
NA TRBJ2-7 few TRBV29-1 CSVKGTLVHEQYF TGCAGCGTTAAGGGAACCCTCGTCCACGAGCAGTACTTC
NA TRBJ1-4 NA TRBV4-1 CASSRTDVGSEKLFF TGCGCCAGCAGCCGAACCGACGTTGGAAGTGAAAAACTGTTTTTT
NA TRBJ2-3 NA TRBV6-5 CASSRGGGSTDTQYF TGTGCCAGCAGCCGGGGAGGGGGGAGCACAGATACGCAGTATTTT